The TCR beta chain described here comes from a study of neurological immune-mediated disorders. Overall study findings and caveats: There were no CDR3 amino acid sequences shared by expanded clones across subjects, a result suggesting private repertoires in all groups.

The cDNA came from 5'RACE, which used 10-nucleotide random UMIs. TCRdb processed the 5' RACE reads anew with MiXCR; each CDR3 protein has one entry. The profile shows about 99,000 distinct CDR3 sequences, under 14% of them singletons. This CDR3 comprises 14 residues. V was pared by 6 bases and J by 2 bases, with 4 bases of the junction left unmatched. Germline V CDR1 and CDR2: DFQATT, SNEGSKA (reference sequence). The table lists this clonotype with many counts. Its antigen is not known. The time point is: longitudinal time-point 3. PBMCs stored at -80 C, numbering 2 million, were the origin of the unsorted libraries.

This receptor was obtained from a female donor with HTLV-1-associated myelopathy (HAM/TSP). The sample was PBMCs. This rearrangement joins TRBV20-1 to TRBJ1-4; the match to TRBD1 covers 9 bases. CDR3 protein: CSATGTGTNEKLFF. DNA for the CDR3: TGCAGTGCCACCGGGACAGGGACTAATGAAAAACTGTTTTTT.